This T cell receptor beta chain was captured in a study of beta chain features in type 1 diabetes (dated by TCRdb to the late 2010s). Study-wide context: Mean age, gender distribution, total cell number and subset yield were not different between patients and healthy donors. The study compared the TCRB repertoires of sorted circulating CD4+ T cell subsets in recently diagnosed type 1 diabetes patients with those in matched healthy donors. A total of 85 million to 140 million sorted cells were examined across all samples, and the number of cells per subset was strongly correlated with RNA yield. Regulatory and stem cell-like memory subsets were obtained from only 8 patients and roughly eight healthy donors, while naive and central memory subsets were obtained from all 30 or so donors.

General conclusions and limits of the study: HLA sub-analyses involved small numbers of individuals, so any influence of HLA type on TCRB rearrangement remained unresolved. Sequencing cDNA rather than genomic DNA could over-represent highly expressing activated cells, although activation and CD3 levels did not differ between groups. Type 1 diabetes patients showed a moderate but significant shortening of TCRB CDR3 length in all four CD4+ subsets. Shorter templates might have been favored by PCR, but patient and control samples were amplified and corrected together, so both groups would have been affected equally by any skew. The naive, central memory and regulatory TCRB repertoires appeared to resemble one another more closely among patients than among healthy donors. Fewer insertions and more nucleotide deletions at VDJ recombination sites were observed in patients with type 1 diabetes, implying thymic rearrangement abnormalities.

All of the isolated RNA was reverse transcribed with the High Capacity cDNA Reverse Transcription Kit, so expressed TCRB transcripts were sequenced. Naive, central memory and regulatory T cell samples underwent deep immunoSEQ sequencing, averaging around 4 million total reads per sample. Sorted cells were lysed in RLT buffer and RNA was extracted with DNase-treated RNeasy Micro or Mini kits, depending on cell number. To prevent cross-contamination, every cell subset was processed on its own, while patient and healthy donor samples were processed together. The immunoSEQ multiplex PCR was used to amplify TCRB sequences from cDNA, generating 87-bp fragments that spanned the CDR3 region. Sequencing of the amplicons was performed on the Illumina HiSeq platform. The authors processed their data as follows. PCR bias was computationally corrected using synthetic template baselines, reads within Hamming distance 2 were collapsed, and singletons that could not be merged were discarded. Reads were aligned against IMGT to assign V, D and J genes, CDR3 length and insertions or deletions at six rearrangement sites. Within each subset, clonotype counts were normalized to the number of sorted cells before true diversity and Gini coefficients were calculated with the tcR R package. The overlap coefficient, calculated on TCRB nucleotide sequences, was used to quantify repertoire sharing. As a proxy for the pre-selection repertoire, out-of-frame TCRB sequences from naive cells were analyzed. In its TCRdb copy, this immuneACCESS table keeps in-frame sequences only and misses some clones. Where compared with another copy, unresolved V genes explain less than half of these, and the others have no known cause. V and J calls and clone size come straight from that table; D and trimming were deduced from the DNA. Across this sample there are under 400,000 clones, with around a fifth seen only once. The top ten clones comprise about 0.045% of the sample.

From cysteine to phenylalanine, the CDR3 is 15 amino acids long. Just CDR3 DNA is preserved here, 45 bases in frame from base 1. CDR1 and CDR2 (GTSNPN, SVGIG) derive from the germline V gene (reference sequence). The V and J ends are trimmed by 4 bases and 0 bases, leaving 15 bases between them. Each donor gave one peripheral blood draw, averaging roughly 120 mL, which was collected into heparinised tubes. Naive, central memory, regulatory and stem cell-like memory CD4+ T cells were sorted on a BD FACSAria II using a panel including CD45RO, CCR7, CD25, CD127, CD95 and CD27. Every sorted population had a purity above 95%. PBMCs were separated immediately by Lymphoprep density gradient centrifugation and were stained directly, without being cultured. So that batch effects would be minimized, each experiment stained and sorted samples in pairs, pairing one healthy donor with one patient. Remarks on this clone: Its antigen is currently not known. No quality values exist for individual bases; no much larger clone is one base distant.

The sequence was collected from a woman between 18 and 30 years old in good health. The source material was naive CD4+ T cells from blood. The cell subset or site label, read with the paper, signifies: true naive CD4+ T cells. The chain is made from TRBV30 and TRBJ1-1, with TRBD1 tentatively as D gene (5 bases match). This receptor carries the CDR3 CAWKEWGGMNTEAFF. The DNA reads as follows: TGTGCCTGGAAGGAATGGGGCGGTATGAACACTGAAGCTTTCTTT.